Presented here are 4 T cell receptor beta chains from one specimen sequenced in a study of shared clonotypes between healthy human individuals. Clones were sequenced by immunoSEQ multiplex PCR, and TCRdb holds only the in-frame ones, with some missing. The sample consists of 2 million to 3 million clones, under 95% of them appearing once. The sequencing input was naive CD4+ T cells from PBMCs. The subset: CD45RA+ positively selected. These receptor sequences come from a man between 18 and 35 years old in good health. Some clones in this sample may be carry-over from other donors' samples.

V gene TRBV28 combines with J gene TRBJ2-5, with TRBD1 matching 9 bases. CDR1 is MDHEN, CDR2 SYDVKM, per germline. Losses at the gene ends were 6 bases for V and 7 bases for J; bases not matched to a gene: 12. The CDR3 spans 15 residues. The CDR3 protein is CASSPSGTGSGTQYF. Written as DNA, the CDR3 is TGTGCCAGCAGCCCGTCCGGGACAGGGTCCGGGACCCAGTACTTC.

This chain joins TRBV6-6 and TRBJ2-2; D perhaps matches TRBD2 (6 bases). The CDR3 totals 16 residues. With 1 base removed from V and 5 bases from J, the gap between germline ends came to 14 bases. Germline CDR1 and CDR2: MNHNY and SVGAGI (reference sequence). DNA for the CDR3: TGTGCCAGCAGTTACTTAATCGAGGGAGGAACCGGGGAGCTGTTTTTT. Encoded protein: CASSYLIEGGTGELFF.

V and J are TRBV30 and TRBJ1-1; 7 bases match TRBD1. V was clipped by 0 bases and J by 4 bases; unmatched bases: 2. This CDR3 spans 13 amino acids. From germline, CDR1 is GTSNPN and CDR2 SVGIG (reference sequence). In DNA, the CDR3 is TGTGCCTGGAGTGTAGACAGGGTCACTGAAGCTTTCTTT. Translating it yields CAWSVDRVTEAFF.

This clone has a single count. Different DNA sequences within this sample yield the same CDR3. V is TRBV5-1 and J is TRBJ2-7; TRBD1 might be the D (6 bases). The CDR3 spans 14 residues. Between the trimmed V and J ends, which lost 2 bases and 2 bases, there was a span of 11 bases. Germline assignment: CDR1 SGHRS and CDR2 YFSETQ. The CDR3 region is CASSLLQGPYEQYF. In nucleotides, the CDR3 is TGCGCCAGCAGCTTACTACAGGGCCCCTACGAGCAGTACTTC.